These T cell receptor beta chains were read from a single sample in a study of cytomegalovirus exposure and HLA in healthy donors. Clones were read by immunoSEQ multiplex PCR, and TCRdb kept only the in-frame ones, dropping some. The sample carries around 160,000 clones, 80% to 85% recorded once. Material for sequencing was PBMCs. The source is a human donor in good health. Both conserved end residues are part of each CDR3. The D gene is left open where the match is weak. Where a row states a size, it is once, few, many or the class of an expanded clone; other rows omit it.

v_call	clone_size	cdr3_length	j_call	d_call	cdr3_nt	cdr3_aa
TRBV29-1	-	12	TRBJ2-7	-	TGCAGCGTTGAAGGGGAAGGGGGCGAGCAGTACTTC	CSVEGEGGEQYF
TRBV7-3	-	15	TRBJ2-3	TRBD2	TGTGCCAGCAGCAATCTAGCGGGAAACACAGATACGCAGTATTTT	CASSNLAGNTDTQYF
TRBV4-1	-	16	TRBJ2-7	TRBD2	TGCGCCAGCAGCCCTAGCCCTAGCGGGGGGATTTACGAGCAGTACTTC	CASSPSPSGGIYEQYF
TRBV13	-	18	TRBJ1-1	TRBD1	TGTGCCAGCAGCTTAGAGGCTTACGGGACAGCGCATAACACTGAAGCTTTCTTT	CASSLEAYGTAHNTEAFF
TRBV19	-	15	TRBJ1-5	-	TGTGCCAGTAGTATCTCACCCGGACAAAATCAGCCCCAGCATTTT	CASSISPGQNQPQHF
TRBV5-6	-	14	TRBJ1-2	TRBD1	TGTGCCAGCAGCCTCCAGGGGGCCGACTATGGCTACACCTTC	CASSLQGADYGYTF
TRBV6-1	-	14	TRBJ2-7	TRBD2	TGTGCCAGCAGTGACAGGACTAGGGGCCACGAGCAGTACTTC	CASSDRTRGHEQYF
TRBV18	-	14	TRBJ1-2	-	TGTGCCAGCTCACCGGCCAGATTTAACTATGGCTACACCTTC	CASSPARFNYGYTF
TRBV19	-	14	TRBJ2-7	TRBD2	TGTGCCAGTAGTATCGGGGGGGGAACCTACGAGCAGTACTTC	CASSIGGGTYEQYF
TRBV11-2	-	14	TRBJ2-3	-	TGTGCCAGCAGCTTAGGGCTAGCTCTAAATACGCAGTATTTT	CASSLGLALNTQYF
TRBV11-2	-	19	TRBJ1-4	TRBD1	TGTGCCAGCAGCTTAGATGGGTTTGGGCCAGGGGGAGATAATGAAAAACTGTTTTTT	CASSLDGFGPGGDNEKLFF
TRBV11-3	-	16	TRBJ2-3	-	TGTGCCAGCAGCTTAGGACAGCTCACTAGCACAGATACGCAGTATTTT	CASSLGQLTSTDTQYF
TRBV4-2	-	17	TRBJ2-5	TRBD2	TGTGCCAGCAGCCAAAGCTCGGCTAGCGGGGGGGTGGAGACCCAGTACTTC	CASSQSSASGGVETQYF
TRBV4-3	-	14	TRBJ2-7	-	TGCGCCAGCAGCCAAGATTATTCGGGTGGCGAGCAGTACTTC	CASSQDYSGGEQYF
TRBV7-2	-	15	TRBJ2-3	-	TGTGCCAGCAGCTTAGGAGGACAGAGCACAGATACGCAGTATTTT	CASSLGGQSTDTQYF
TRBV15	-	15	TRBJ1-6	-	TGTGCCACCAGCAGAGGACAGCATTTTAATTCACCCCTCCACTTT	CATSRGQHFNSPLHF
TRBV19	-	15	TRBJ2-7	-	TGTGCCAGTAGTATAGAGGAGGGGACCCCCTACGAGCAGTACTTC	CASSIEEGTPYEQYF
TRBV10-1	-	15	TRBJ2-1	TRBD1	TGCGCCAGCAGTGAGGAGACAGGGTTAGGTGGTGAGCAGTTCTTC	CASSEETGLGGEQFF
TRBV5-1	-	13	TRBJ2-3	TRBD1	TGCGCCAGCTATCCCGGGACAGGGGATACGCAGTATTTT	CASYPGTGDTQYF
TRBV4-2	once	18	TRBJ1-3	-	TGTGCCAGCAGCCAAGTTATCCTGGGGCCCTCATCTGGAAACACCATATATTTT	CASSQVILGPSSGNTIYF
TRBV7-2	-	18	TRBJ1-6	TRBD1	TGTGCCAGCAGCTTGTTCGATGACAGGGCTACTTATAATTCACCCCTCCACTTT	CASSLFDDRATYNSPLHF
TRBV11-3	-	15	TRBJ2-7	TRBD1	TGTGCCAGCAGCTCACCTCGGGACAGGCCCTACGAGCAGTACTTC	CASSSPRDRPYEQYF
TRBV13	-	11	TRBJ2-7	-	TGTGCCAGCAGCTCTTACTACGAGCAGTACTTC	CASSSYYEQYF
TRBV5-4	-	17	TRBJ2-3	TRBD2	TGTGCCAGCAGCCGACGGACTAGCGGGGGGAGCACAGATACGCAGTATTTT	CASSRRTSGGSTDTQYF
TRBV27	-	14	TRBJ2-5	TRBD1	TGTGCCAGCAGTAAACAGGGGAACCAAGAGACCCAGTACTTC	CASSKQGNQETQYF
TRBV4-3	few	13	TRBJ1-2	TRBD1	TGCGCCAGCAGCCACGGACAGGTCGCGGGCTACACCTTC	CASSHGQVAGYTF
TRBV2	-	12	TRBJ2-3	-	TGTGCCAGCAGTCACAGGGTGGATACGCAGTATTTT	CASSHRVDTQYF
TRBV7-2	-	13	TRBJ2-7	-	TGTGCCAGCAGCTTAGAACTTTTCTACGAGCAGTACTTC	CASSLELFYEQYF
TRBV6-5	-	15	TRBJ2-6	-	TGTGCCAGCAGTTACTACGGGTCTGGGGCCAACGTCCTGACTTTC	CASSYYGSGANVLTF